These 27 T cell receptor beta chains were all obtained from the same sample, sequenced in a study of cytomegalovirus exposure and HLA in healthy donors. Primers included in the PCR were 60 Vbeta and 13 Jbeta primers. The data were produced by immunoSEQ multiplex PCR, yet TCRdb's version contains in-frame clones alone and is incomplete. The sample has about 84,000 clones; just under 80% are singletons. Material for sequencing was PBMCs. The receptors were sampled from a male donor in good health and CMV-seropositive.

The rearrangement uses TRBV6-5 and TRBJ1-1; TRBD1 is a possible D gene (5 bases). Trimming removed 4 bases from V and 3 bases from J, with 9 bases in between. The CDR3 spans 13 residues. The V gene's germline CDR1 is MNHEY and CDR2 SVGAGI. CDR3 bases: TGTGCCAGCAGTTGGGGGGGGGACACTGAAGCTTTCTTT. Protein sequence: CASSWGGDTEAFF.

This rearrangement joins TRBV21-1 to TRBJ2-1; the listed D gene, TRBD2, was not tested against the DNA. TRBV21-1 is tagged as a pseudogene. The CDR3 runs 20 residues. The CDR3 DNA follows: TGTGCCAGCAGCAAAGGGGGACGGGAAGGGGCTAGCGGGATCTACAATGAGCAGTTCTTC. Protein product: CASSKGGREGASGIYNEQFF.

The J gene is TRBJ2-1, the V gene TRBV5-4; D may be TRBD2 (6 bases). This CDR3 contains 12 residues. Looked up from germline, CDR1 is SGHNT and CDR2 is YYREEE (reference sequence). V was trimmed by 4 bases and J by 8 bases, leaving 10 bases between them. CDR3 amino acids: CASSQSGYEQFF. CDR3 in DNA: TGTGCCAGCAGCCAGAGCGGGTATGAGCAGTTCTTC. Drawing the rest from reference TRBV5-4 and TRBJ2-1, the complete variable domain is ETGVTQSPTHLIKTRGQQVTLRCSSQSGHNTVSWYQQALGQGPQFIFQYYREEENGRGNFPPRFSGLQFPNYSSELNVNALELDDSALYLCASSQSGYEQFFGPGTRLTVL.

The CDR3 here is CASSFLQGPTDTQYF. The CDR3 DNA is TGTGCCAGCAGCTTTTTACAGGGGCCCACAGATACGCAGTATTTT. This sequence joins TRBV5-4 and TRBJ2-3; TRBD1 matches at 7 bases. V lost 2 bases, J lost 2 bases, and 5 bases stayed unmatched. The CDR3 covers 15 residues. Germline-derived CDR1 and CDR2 are SGHNT and YYREEE (reference sequence).

The rearrangement uses TRBV7-3 and TRBJ2-2, with 15 positions matching TRBD2. V lost 5 bases and J lost 4; bases outside the gene matches: 17. The CDR3 is made up of 21 amino acids. CDR1 is SGHTA, CDR2 FQGTGA, per germline. CDR3 amino acids: CASSPRTGLAGGGRRTGELFF. The DNA for the CDR3 is TGTGCCAGCAGCCCTAGGACGGGACTAGCGGGAGGCGGTAGACGCACCGGGGAGCTGTTTTTT.

The gene calls are TRBV9 and TRBJ2-7; tentatively, D is TRBD1 (6 bases). The CDR3 runs to 14 residues. CDR1 is SGDLS and CDR2 is YYNGEE in the germline V gene. V lost 7 bases and J lost 0, with 14 bases in between. The CDR3: CASPLRDNSYEQYF. As DNA, the CDR3 is TGTGCCAGCCCCCTTCGGGACAACTCCTACGAGCAGTACTTC. The full variable domain, in which reference TRBV9 and TRBJ2-7 provide the parts outside the CDR3, is DSGVTQTPKHLITATGQRVTLRCSPRSGDLSVYWYQQSLDQGLQFLIQYYNGEERAKGNILERFSAQQFPDLHSELNLSSLELGDSALYFCASPLRDNSYEQYFGPGTRLTVT.

V gene TRBV11-2 combines with J gene TRBJ1-3, with a weak D call TRBD1 (6 bases). The ends were cut back, 1 base at V and 0 bases at J, with 10 bases in the middle. The CDR3 length is 16 residues. Germline CDR1 is SGHAT and CDR2 is FQNNGV. Here the CDR3 DNA reads TGTGCCAGCAGCTTAGCAACAGGGTTCTCTGGAAACACCATATATTTT. Translating it yields CASSLATGFSGNTIYF. Variable domain in full (rest from reference TRBV11-2 and TRBJ1-3): EAGVAQSPRYKIIEKRQSVAFWCNPISGHATLYWYQQILGQGPKLLIQFQNNGVVDDSQLPKDRFSAERLKGVDSTLKIQPAKLEDSAVYLCASSLATGFSGNTIYFGEGSWLTVV.

J is TRBJ2-5 and V is TRBV27, with no clear D. The closer fit of TRBJ2-7 to the DNA end suggests the J call may be wrong. Germline CDR1 and CDR2: MNHEY and SMNVEV (reference sequence). The CDR3 is 13 amino acids. The CDR3 reads CASSLKEMYEQYF. In DNA form, the CDR3 reads TGTGCCAGCAGTTTAAAGGAGATGTACGAGCAGTACTTC.

This chain links TRBV5-1 with TRBJ2-7; TRBD2 agrees at 8 bases. J gave up 6 bases and V 4 bases, and 12 bases lay outside the gene matches. Looked up from germline, CDR1 is SGHRS and CDR2 is YFSETQ. This CDR3 contains 15 residues. CDR3 sequence (DNA): TGCGCCAGCAGCGCCTCCGGGACTAGTGTCGTCGAGCAGTACTTC. Its translation: CASSASGTSVVEQYF.

This chain connects TRBV10-3 to TRBJ2-1, with TRBD2 identical over 8 bases. CDR1 is ENHRY and CDR2 is SYGVKD in the germline V gene. CDR3 length equals 15 residues. The trim removed 10 bases at V and 4 bases at J, leaving 12 bases unmatched. The CDR3 reads CATGRAGAGYNEQFF. The CDR3 DNA is TGTGCCACAGGCCGAGCGGGAGCCGGGTACAATGAGCAGTTCTTC.

This chain connects TRBV7-9 to TRBJ2-3; perhaps TRBD1 as D (5 bases). V was shortened by 5 bases and J by 3 bases, with 12 bases between the two germline ends. Germline V gene sequence: CDR1 SEHNR, CDR2 FQNEAQ (reference sequence). The CDR3 runs to 14 residues. The CDR3: CASSPIRGTDTQYF. CDR3 nucleotide sequence: TGTGCCAGCAGCCCGATTAGGGGTACAGATACGCAGTATTTT. The variable domain in full, with the rest retrieved from reference TRBV7-9 and TRBJ2-3, is DTGVSQNPRHKITKRGQNVTFRCDPISEHNRLYWYRQTLGQGPEFLTYFQNEAQLEKSRLLSDRFSAERPKGSFSTLEIQRTEQGDSAMYLCASSPIRGTDTQYFGPGTRLTVL.

The gene calls are TRBV28 and TRBJ2-3; weak D call: TRBD2 (6 bases). CDR3 length equals 14 residues. Between the trimmed V and J ends, which lost 5 bases and 4 bases, there was a span of 13 bases. Per the germline V gene, CDR1 is MDHEN and CDR2 is SYDVKM. CDR3 residues: CASSHGLTPDTQYF. The CDR3 DNA reads as TGTGCCAGCAGTCACGGACTAACCCCAGATACGCAGTATTTT.

V gene TRBV7-2 combines with J gene TRBJ2-1; no firm D call. The CDR3 sequence is 13 residues long. In germline, CDR1 is SGHTA, CDR2 FQGNSA. Trimming shortened V by 2 bases and J by 5 bases, and 7 bases separated the two germline ends. The CDR3 is CASSLMSHNEQFF. The CDR3 bases are TGTGCCAGCAGCTTAATGAGCCACAATGAGCAGTTCTTC.

The chain has TRBV9 and TRBJ2-5; no reliable D call. V lost 3 bases, J lost 2 bases, and 11 bases lay in between. This CDR3 spans 14 amino acids. Germline-derived CDR1 and CDR2 are SGDLS and YYNGEE. DNA of the CDR3: TGTGCCAGCAGCGGTAGAACTATACAAGAGACCCAGTACTTC. Amino acid sequence: CASSGRTIQETQYF.

V and J are TRBV29-1 and TRBJ2-7; the D gene is possibly TRBD1 (5 bases). In germline, CDR1 is SQVTM, CDR2 ANQGSEA. The CDR3 is 12 residues long. Trimming removed 5 bases at V and 3 bases at J, with 11 bases between. In nucleotides, the CDR3 is TGCAGCGTTATAGACAGATACTACGAGCAGTACTTC. It encodes CSVIDRYYEQYF.

The chain carries TRBV7-9 and TRBJ2-4; weak D call: TRBD1 (5 bases). Between the trimmed V and J ends, which lost 5 bases and 0 bases, there was a span of 14 bases. Germline V gene data show CDR1 as SEHNR and CDR2 as FQNEAQ (reference sequence). CDR3 length: 16 amino acids. The chain's CDR3 is CASSKSGQLAKNIQYF. CDR3 DNA sequence: TGTGCCAGCAGCAAATCAGGACAACTAGCCAAAAACATTCAGTACTTC.

The rearrangement links TRBV7-9 to TRBJ2-1; 7 nucleotides line up with TRBD2. Germline values: CDR1 SEHNR, CDR2 FQNEAQ (reference sequence). Unmatched junction bases numbered 10, after V lost 5 bases and J lost 6 bases. This CDR3 comprises 15 residues. DNA for the CDR3: TGTGCCAGCAGCCCAGGACTAGGTGGGGCCAATGAGCAGTTCTTC. Translation: CASSPGLGGANEQFF.

The CDR3 reads CASSVVAGVGEQFF. In DNA, the CDR3 is TGTGCCAGCAGCGTAGTCGCGGGAGTCGGTGAGCAGTTCTTC. This chain connects TRBV9 to TRBJ2-1; 7 nucleotides match TRBD2. J gave up 9 bases and V 0 bases, and 6 bases lay outside the gene matches. The CDR3 runs 14 residues. Germline CDR1 is SGDLS and CDR2 is YYNGEE.

This sequence joins TRBV9 and TRBJ1-3; D ambiguous. CDR3 length equals 13 residues. Germline loops: CDR1 SGDLS, CDR2 YYNGEE. V lost 0 bases to trimming and J lost 3 bases, with 4 bases between them. The DNA for the CDR3 is TGTGCCAGCAGCGTAGACAGTGGAAACACCATATATTTT. This translates into CASSVDSGNTIYF.

The chain joins TRBV4-1 to TRBJ2-7; 9 nucleotides agree with TRBD1. The CDR3 contains 15 residues. V was pared by 4 bases and J by 2 bases, with 6 bases of the junction left unmatched. Looked up from germline, CDR1 is MGHRA and CDR2 is YSYEKL. The CDR3: CASSPGDRVAYEQYF. The DNA for the CDR3 is TGCGCCAGCAGCCCCGGGGACAGGGTTGCCTACGAGCAGTACTTC.

The chain joins TRBV4-1 to TRBJ2-1; weak D call: TRBD1 (6 bases). Trimming shortened V by 4 bases and J by 2 bases, and 12 bases separated the two germline ends. This CDR3 has 15 residues. In germline, CDR1 is MGHRA, CDR2 YSYEKL. The CDR3 spells CASSLGTLTYNEQFF. CDR3 nucleotides: TGCGCCAGCAGCCTCGGGACACTAACCTACAATGAGCAGTTCTTC.

The V and J genes are TRBV28 and TRBJ2-7; the match to TRBD2 covers 7 bases. Germline V gene lookup returns CDR1 MDHEN and CDR2 SYDVKM. With 2 bases clipped from V and 2 bases from J, the junction kept 6 bases outside the gene matches. The CDR3 runs 15 residues. The CDR3 nucleotides read TGTGCCAGCAGTTTAGGGCGGGGGTTAGCCTACGAGCAGTACTTC. Residues: CASSLGRGLAYEQYF.

CDR3 nucleotide sequence: TGTGCCAGCAGCTTAGCCGGGACAGAAGGAAACACCATATATTTT. Translating gives CASSLAGTEGNTIYF. The rearrangement joins TRBV7-3 to TRBJ1-3, with 7 positions matching TRBD1. This CDR3 region has 15 residues. Germline CDR1 reads SGHTA; CDR2 reads FQGTGA. The junction had 5 bases not matched to a gene; V was cut back by 2 bases and J by 4 bases.

The CDR3 nucleotides are TGTGCCAGCAGCTTAGTTAGCAAGGTCGACGAGCAGTACTTC. It codes for CASSLVSKVDEQYF. The rearrangement uses TRBV7-6 and TRBJ2-7, with D hard to call. The length of the CDR3 is 14 residues. The germline V and J ends were trimmed by 1 base and 5 bases, with 12 bases remaining between them. Germline CDR1 is SGHVS and CDR2 is FNYEAQ.

The V call is TRBV5-1, the J call TRBJ2-2; possibly TRBD1 for D (6 bases). The CDR3 sequence is 15 residues long. Germline-derived CDR1 and CDR2 are SGHRS and YFSETQ. The V end lost 4 bases, the J end lost 0 bases, and 10 bases lay between the germline ends. CDR3 coding DNA: TGCGCCAGCAGCGGTAGACAGGCGAACACCGGGGAGCTGTTTTTT. Translation gives CASSGRQANTGELFF. The whole variable domain, filled in from reference TRBV5-1 and TRBJ2-2, reads KAGVTQTPRYLIKTRGQQVTLSCSPISGHRSVSWYQQTPGQGLQFLFEYFSETQRNKGNFPGRFSGRQFSNSRSEMNVSTLELGDSALYLCASSGRQANTGELFFGEGSRLTVL.

This rearrangement joins TRBV6-1 to TRBJ2-1; 11 nucleotides agree with TRBD2. Per the germline V gene, CDR1 is MNHNS and CDR2 is SASEGT. The CDR3 is made up of 15 amino acids. V was clipped by 2 bases and J by 6 bases; unmatched bases: 3. The CDR3: CASSETTSGSNEQFF. CDR3 nucleotide sequence: TGTGCCAGCAGTGAAACTACTAGCGGGAGCAATGAGCAGTTCTTC.

J is TRBJ2-3 and V is TRBV27; no firm D call. Germline values: CDR1 MNHEY, CDR2 SMNVEV (reference sequence). The CDR3 has 13 amino acids. Between the trimmed V and J ends, which lost 7 bases and 7 bases, there was a span of 15 bases. The DNA for the CDR3 is TGTGCCAGCAAGTTACTTGGTTTTAATACGCAGTATTTT. It encodes CASKLLGFNTQYF.